This T cell receptor beta chain originates from a study of cytomegalovirus exposure and HLA in healthy donors. Regarding the study as a whole: It was reportedly the case that the classifier diagnosed cytomegalovirus status with high specificity and sensitivity. Cytomegalovirus-associated TCR beta chains were listed, numbering approximately 150.

The donors were members of the roughly 120-subject validation cohort (separate from the approximately 730-subject first cohort). Trimming pared 1 base from V and 4 bases from J, leaving 9 bases between. From germline, CDR1 is SGHAT and CDR2 FQNNGV. The CDR3 runs 14 residues. Clones were sequenced by immunoSEQ multiplex PCR, and TCRdb holds only the in-frame ones, with some missing. The sample lists more than 85,000 clones; under 95% were seen once. Notes on this clone: What it recognizes is unknown.

The receptor's source is a woman in her twenties or thirties in good health and CMV-seropositive. The V call is TRBV11-2, the J call TRBJ2-3, with D tentatively TRBD2 (5 bases). Material for sequencing was PBMCs. CDR3: CASSLVGRSDTQYF. Here the CDR3 DNA reads TGTGCCAGCAGCTTAGTTGGGAGATCAGATACGCAGTATTTT.